The 10 T cell receptor beta chains below all came from one sample that was sequenced in a study of blood T cell repertoires in COVID-19. Clones were sequenced by immunoSEQ multiplex PCR, and TCRdb holds only the in-frame ones, with some missing. This table holds 300,000 to 400,000 clones, roughly 90% found once. Sequencing was carried out using peripheral blood. These TCRs come from a woman aged 30 to 39 with COVID-19, enrolled during active disease.

This clone was seen just once. The chain employs TRBV11-1 and TRBJ2-2; the D gene is possibly TRBD1 (6 bases). CDR1 is SGHAT, CDR2 FQDESV, per germline (reference sequence). This CDR3 region has 15 residues. V gave up 3 bases and J gave up 2 bases, with 10 bases separating them. DNA for the CDR3: TGTGCCAGCAGCTTGGTTGGGGGCAACACCGGGGAGCTGTTTTTT. Protein sequence: CASSLVGGNTGELFF.

The chain couples TRBV7-2 to TRBJ1-1; 9 nucleotides line up with TRBD1. There are 16 residues in the CDR3. V shed 2 bases, J shed 8 bases, and the junction held 12 bases outside the gene matches. Germline-derived CDR1 and CDR2 are SGHTA and FQGNSA. This CDR3 is CASSLPPLGTGREAFF. As DNA, the CDR3 is TGTGCCAGCAGCTTACCACCGCTGGGGACAGGGAGAGAAGCTTTCTTT.

The rearrangement links TRBV27 to TRBJ1-2; the D gene is possibly TRBD1 (6 bases). The V gene's germline CDR1 is MNHEY and CDR2 SMNVEV (reference sequence). V shed 4 bases and J shed 4 bases, with 13 bases lying between them. The CDR3 totals 14 residues. In DNA, the CDR3 is TGTGCCAGCAGTTCTCGCCGGGACACCTATGGCTACACCTTC. Protein sequence: CASSSRRDTYGYTF.

Only one count was recorded for this clone. The chain couples TRBV2 to TRBJ1-2; TRBD1 might be the D (5 bases). Trimming removed 8 bases at V and 7 bases at J, with 23 bases between. The germline gives CDR1 SNHLY, CDR2 FYNNEI. CDR3 size: 15 residues. As DNA, the CDR3 is TGTGCCAGCGTGCCCGGGATCGGGGGTCCCTCTGGCTACACCTTC. This codes for CASVPGIGGPSGYTF.

The V and J genes are TRBV21-1 and TRBJ1-5; TRBD1 reflects the table's D call only, with no check against the DNA. TRBV21-1 is a pseudogene locus. The CDR3 is made up of 20 amino acids. The CDR3: CASSRAPGQGDKLSNQPQHF. The CDR3 bases are TGTGCCAGCAGTCGAGCCCCGGGACAGGGGGACAAGCTTAGCAATCAGCCCCAGCATTTT.

The chain employs TRBV27 and TRBJ2-7, with D hard to call. The V gene's germline CDR1 is MNHEY and CDR2 SMNVEV (reference sequence). The length of the CDR3 is 14 residues. With 2 bases removed from V and 0 bases from J, the gap between germline ends came to 8 bases. The CDR3 loop is CASSLGPGSYEQYF. The DNA of the CDR3 is TGTGCCAGCAGTTTAGGTCCAGGCTCCTACGAGCAGTACTTC.

This chain links TRBV29-1 with TRBJ2-5; TRBD2 aligns across 10 bases. Germline-derived CDR1 and CDR2 are SQVTM and ANQGSEA. The length of the CDR3 is 16 residues. The junction had 13 bases not matched to a gene; V was cut back by 7 bases and J by 2 bases. CDR3 region: CSAQEGLAGDQETQYF. Written as DNA, the CDR3 is TGCAGCGCTCAAGAGGGGCTAGCGGGGGATCAAGAGACCCAGTACTTC. The variable domain in full, completed from reference TRBV29-1 and TRBJ2-5, reads SAVISQKPSRDICQRGTSLTIQCQVDSQVTMMFWYRQQPGQSLTLIATANQGSEATYESGFVIDKFPISRPNLTFSTLTVSNMSPEDSSIYLCSAQEGLAGDQETQYFGPGTRLLVL.

The chain is built from TRBV6-5 and TRBJ1-1; tentatively, D is TRBD1 (5 bases). The CDR3 is 16 residues long. From germline, CDR1 is MNHEY and CDR2 SVGAGI. V lost 2 bases to trimming and J lost 4 bases, with 17 bases between them. CDR3 DNA sequence: TGTGCCAGCAGTTACGACCCGGTCTTGGGGGGCACTGAAGCTTTCTTT. Its translation: CASSYDPVLGGTEAFF.

The chain employs TRBV5-4 and TRBJ2-3, with TRBD2 matching over 9 bases. J lost 2 bases, V lost 4 bases, and 11 bases had no gene match. This CDR3 has 17 amino acids. Germline lookup yields CDR1 SGHNT and CDR2 YYREEE (reference sequence). The CDR3 coding sequence is TGTGCCAGCAGCCCTCCCGGAGGCGGGAGGGCCACAGATACGCAGTATTTT. This translates into CASSPPGGGRATDTQYF.

The V gene is TRBV10-3, the J gene TRBJ1-2, with TRBD1 matching over 7 bases. Germline V lookup: CDR1 ENHRY, CDR2 SYGVKD. The CDR3 extends over 11 amino acids. V lost 11 bases to trimming and J lost 6 bases; unmatched junction nucleotides: 6. CDR3 sequence: CASLGQDGYTF. Here the CDR3 DNA reads TGTGCCTCCCTTGGACAGGATGGCTACACCTTC.